The rows below give T cell receptor beta chains drawn from one sample of a study of T cell responses to AZD1222 COVID-19 vaccine. Generated by immunoSEQ multiplex PCR, the TCRdb table keeps only in-frame clones and is missing some. The sample gives about 160,000 clones, under 95% of which show up once; around 4.5% is in the top ten. This specimen was peripheral blood, taken on day 0 of MenACWY control vaccination. The source of these receptors is an adult in good health. Both conserved end residues are part of each CDR3. D genes are given only for firm matches. Clone size is given for some rows only: seen once, a few or many times, or a class if the clone is expanded.

-,TRBV29-1,TRBJ2-1,TRBD2,CSVEDRLAVYNEQFF,TGCAGCGTTGAAGACCGGCTAGCGGTCTACAATGAGCAGTTCTTC
-,TRBV7-9,TRBJ2-1,-,CASIPGLYSYNEQFF,TGTGCCAGCATTCCGGGTCTTTACTCCTACAATGAGCAGTTCTTC
-,TRBV23-1,TRBJ1-1,TRBD1,CASSQQLGVQGAVMNTEAFF,TGCGCCAGCAGTCAACAATTGGGGGTCCAGGGGGCCGTCATGAACACTGAAGCTTTCTTT
-,TRBV6-5,TRBJ1-2,TRBD1,CASSPPGQGLYGYTF,TGTGCCAGCAGCCCCCCGGGACAGGGTCTCTATGGCTACACCTTC
-,TRBV27,TRBJ2-7,-,CASTTRISGVSYEQYF,TGTGCCAGCACCACTAGGATCTCGGGAGTGAGCTACGAGCAGTACTTC
few,TRBV3-1/TRBV3-2,TRBJ1-1,TRBD1,CASSVHRGRTEAFF,TGTGCCAGCAGCGTCCACAGGGGGCGGACTGAAGCTTTCTTT
-,TRBV11-2,TRBJ2-2,-,CASSRTVTNTGELFF,TGTGCCAGCAGCCGGACTGTCACAAACACCGGGGAGCTGTTTTTT
-,TRBV10-1,TRBJ1-2,TRBD1,CAGPDLDRVGYTF,TGCGCCGGACCCGACCTTGACAGGGTTGGCTACACCTTC
-,TRBV18,TRBJ1-6,-,CASSPPGKNSPLHF,TGTGCCAGCTCACCACCAGGGAAGAATTCACCCCTCCACTTT
-,TRBV6-5,TRBJ1-3,-,CASSTGSENTIYF,TGTGCCAGCAGTACAGGATCGGAAAACACCATATATTTT
few,TRBV30,TRBJ2-5,TRBD2,CAWGLAGVGETQYF,TGTGCCTGGGGACTAGCGGGAGTGGGTGAGACCCAGTACTTC
-,TRBV5-6,TRBJ1-2,TRBD1,CASSLPAQGVYGYTF,TGTGCCAGCAGTTTACCGGCCCAGGGGGTCTATGGCTACACCTTC
-,TRBV11-3,TRBJ2-2,TRBD2,CASSFGLVGGELFF,TGTGCCAGCAGCTTCGGACTAGTCGGCGGGGAGCTGTTTTTT
-,TRBV24-1,TRBJ1-5,-,CATSDFRDQPQHF,TGTGCCACCAGTGATTTCAGGGATCAGCCCCAGCATTTT
-,TRBV5-4,TRBJ2-3,TRBD2,CASKREGTDTQYF,TGTGCCAGCAAGCGGGAAGGTACAGATACGCAGTATTTT
-,TRBV7-9,TRBJ2-7,-,CASSLVPGAMGYEQYF,TGTGCCAGCAGCTTAGTCCCAGGGGCGATGGGCTACGAGCAGTACTTC
-,TRBV2,TRBJ2-7,TRBD2,CASSGTSHEQYF,TGTGCCAGCAGTGGGACTAGCCACGAGCAGTACTTC
once,TRBV6-4,TRBJ2-1,TRBD1,CASSKDRAGVNEQFF,TGTGCCAGCAGCAAGGACAGGGCCGGTGTGAATGAGCAGTTCTTC
-,TRBV20-1,TRBJ2-3,-,CSALTDTQYF,TGCAGTGCCCTTACAGATACGCAGTATTTT
-,TRBV21-1,TRBJ1-5,-,CASSPAMSQGGQPQHF,TGTGCCAGCAGCCCGGCGATGAGCCAGGGGGGCCAGCCCCAGCATTTT
-,TRBV5-1,TRBJ2-1,TRBD1,CASSLGGPGQEYNEQFF,TGCGCCAGCAGCTTGGGGGGCCCGGGACAGGAGTACAATGAGCAGTTCTTC
-,TRBV28,TRBJ1-1,-,CASSSYRATEAFF,TGTGCCAGCAGTTCCTACAGGGCCACTGAAGCTTTCTTT
few,TRBV9,TRBJ1-3,-,CASSVTVPGNTIYF,TGTGCCAGCAGCGTGACAGTCCCTGGAAACACCATATATTTT
once,TRBV10-3,TRBJ2-3,-,CAISARGTPQHTQYF,TGTGCCATCAGTGCTAGGGGCACCCCACAGCATACGCAGTATTTT
-,TRBV18,TRBJ2-2,-,CASSPQRTRTTGELFF,TGTGCCAGCTCACCCCAAAGGACAAGAACCACCGGGGAGCTGTTTTTT
-,TRBV12-5,TRBJ2-7,-,CASGLEYHEQYF,TGTGCTAGTGGTTTGGAGTACCACGAGCAGTACTTC
-,TRBV6-5,TRBJ1-3,TRBD1,CASSHRDSRNTIYF,TGTGCCAGCAGTCACAGGGACAGCCGAAACACCATATATTTT
-,TRBV15,TRBJ2-1,TRBD1,CATSRDPTGVVDEQFF,TGTGCCACCAGCAGAGATCCTACAGGGGTCGTCGATGAGCAGTTCTTC
-,TRBV7-8,TRBJ1-5,-,CASSLVHQPQHF,TGTGCCAGCAGCCTAGTGCATCAGCCCCAGCATTTT
-,TRBV29-1,TRBJ2-7,-,CSVDPGTYEQYF,TGCAGCGTTGACCCAGGAACCTACGAGCAGTACTTC
-,TRBV3-1/TRBV3-2,TRBJ2-3,-,CASSQAGEGTDTQYF,TGTGCCAGCAGCCAAGCGGGAGAAGGAACAGATACGCAGTATTTT
once,TRBV5-8,TRBJ1-5,TRBD1,CASSAGDRVKQPQHF,TGTGCCAGCAGCGCGGGGGACAGGGTAAAACAGCCCCAGCATTTT
-,TRBV29-1,TRBJ2-5,TRBD1,CSVEDAVTGGRETQYF,TGCAGCGTTGAAGATGCGGTGACAGGGGGGAGAGAGACCCAGTACTTC
once,TRBV5-1,TRBJ2-1,-,CASTLAYNEQFF,TGCGCCAGCACCTTAGCGTACAATGAGCAGTTCTTC
-,TRBV5-1,TRBJ2-7,-,CASSVGRGEQYF,TGCGCCAGCAGCGTAGGCCGGGGCGAGCAGTACTTC
-,TRBV6-4,TRBJ2-2,TRBD2,CASSKTSGITPGELFF,TGTGCCAGCAGTAAGACTAGCGGGATTACACCTGGGGAGCTGTTTTTT
-,TRBV5-1,TRBJ2-5,TRBD2,CASSLTSGRLETQYF,TGCGCCAGCAGCTTGACTAGCGGGAGGCTTGAGACCCAGTACTTC
-,TRBV3-1/TRBV3-2,TRBJ2-7,-,CASSHAVARNYEQYF,TGTGCCAGCAGTCACGCCGTGGCCAGGAACTACGAGCAGTACTTC
-,TRBV12-3/TRBV12-4,TRBJ2-1,-,CASSRLDNEQFF,TGTGCCAGCAGCCGACTAGACAATGAGCAGTTCTTC
-,TRBV5-1,TRBJ2-1,-,CASSLASNEQFF,TGCGCCAGCAGCTTGGCCAGCAATGAGCAGTTCTTC
-,TRBV12-5,TRBJ1-1,-,CASGLVRQAINANTEAFF,TGTGCTAGTGGTTTGGTACGACAGGCTATAAACGCGAACACTGAAGCTTTCTTT
-,TRBV15,TRBJ1-6,-,CATSRGPSRFSLHF,TGTGCCACCAGCAGAGGACCGTCTAGGTTTTCCCTCCACTTT
-,TRBV7-2,TRBJ1-5,-,CASSLGVQGSNQPQHF,TGTGCCAGCAGCTTAGGGGTGCAGGGTAGCAATCAGCCCCAGCATTTT
-,TRBV18,TRBJ2-1,TRBD2,CASSPLAGGNEQFF,TGTGCCAGCTCACCCCTAGCGGGAGGGAATGAGCAGTTCTTC
-,TRBV20-1,TRBJ2-5,-,CSASYQETQYF,TGCAGTGCTAGCTACCAAGAGACCCAGTACTTC
-,TRBV2,TRBJ1-5,-,CASSLASRGNQPQHF,TGTGCCAGCAGTCTGGCCAGCAGGGGCAATCAGCCCCAGCATTTT
-,TRBV27,TRBJ1-2,-,CASSFQTGYGYTF,TGTGCCAGCAGTTTCCAGACAGGCTATGGCTACACCTTC
-,TRBV5-1,TRBJ1-1,-,CASNAGYTEAFF,TGCGCCAGCAATGCAGGGTACACTGAAGCTTTCTTT
-,TRBV5-1,TRBJ2-1,TRBD2,CASSFISGSDYNEQFF,TGCGCCAGCAGCTTCATTAGCGGGAGCGATTACAATGAGCAGTTCTTC
-,TRBV4-1,TRBJ2-3,-,CASSQGLTSTDTQYF,TGCGCCAGCAGCCAAGGCCTAACTAGCACAGATACGCAGTATTTT
-,TRBV5-4,TRBJ1-6,-,CASSLGGVGPLHF,TGTGCCAGCAGCTTGGGTGGGGTAGGGCCCCTCCACTTT
-,TRBV6-1,TRBJ2-7,-,CASSEMGLVGSYEQYF,TGTGCCAGCAGTGAAATGGGTTTAGTCGGCTCCTACGAGCAGTACTTC
-,TRBV6-5,TRBJ2-5,TRBD2,CASSYSPSGSEETQYF,TGTGCCAGCAGTTACTCGCCTAGCGGGAGTGAGGAGACCCAGTACTTC
-,TRBV24-1,TRBJ2-3,-,CATSDYRLQDTQYF,TGTGCCACCAGTGATTACAGGTTACAAGATACGCAGTATTTT
-,TRBV7-3,TRBJ1-2,-,CASSSTGNYGYTF,TGTGCCAGCAGCTCCACAGGGAACTATGGCTACACCTTC
once,TRBV19,TRBJ2-1,TRBD2,CATSGGTSGPPARYNEQFF,TGTGCCACCTCAGGGGGGACTAGCGGCCCCCCGGCGAGGTACAATGAGCAGTTCTTC